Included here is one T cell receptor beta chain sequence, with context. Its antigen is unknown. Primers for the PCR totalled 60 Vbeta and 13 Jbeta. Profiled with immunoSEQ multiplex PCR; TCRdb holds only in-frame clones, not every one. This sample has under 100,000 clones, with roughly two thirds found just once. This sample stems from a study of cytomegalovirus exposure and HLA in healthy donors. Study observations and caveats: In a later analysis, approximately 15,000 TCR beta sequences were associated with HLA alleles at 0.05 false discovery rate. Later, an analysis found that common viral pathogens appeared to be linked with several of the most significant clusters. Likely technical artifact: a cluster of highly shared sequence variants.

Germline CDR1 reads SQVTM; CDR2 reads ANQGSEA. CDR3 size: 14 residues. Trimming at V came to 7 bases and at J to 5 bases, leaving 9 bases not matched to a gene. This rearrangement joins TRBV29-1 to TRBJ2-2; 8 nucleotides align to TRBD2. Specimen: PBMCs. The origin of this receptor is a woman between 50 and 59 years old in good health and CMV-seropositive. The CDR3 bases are TGCAGCGCAGGAGCGGGAGTGGGGACCGGGGAGCTGTTTTTT. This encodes CSAGAGVGTGELFF.